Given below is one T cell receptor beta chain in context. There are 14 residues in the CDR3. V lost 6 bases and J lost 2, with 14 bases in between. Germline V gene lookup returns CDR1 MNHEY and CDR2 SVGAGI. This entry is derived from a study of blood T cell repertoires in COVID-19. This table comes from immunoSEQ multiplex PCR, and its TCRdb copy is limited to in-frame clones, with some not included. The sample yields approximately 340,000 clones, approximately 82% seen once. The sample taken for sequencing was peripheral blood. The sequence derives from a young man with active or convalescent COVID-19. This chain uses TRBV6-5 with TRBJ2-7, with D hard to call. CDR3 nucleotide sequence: TGTGCCAGCAGAGATGAGGTCCGAACCTACGAGCAGTACTTC. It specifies CASRDEVRTYEQYF.